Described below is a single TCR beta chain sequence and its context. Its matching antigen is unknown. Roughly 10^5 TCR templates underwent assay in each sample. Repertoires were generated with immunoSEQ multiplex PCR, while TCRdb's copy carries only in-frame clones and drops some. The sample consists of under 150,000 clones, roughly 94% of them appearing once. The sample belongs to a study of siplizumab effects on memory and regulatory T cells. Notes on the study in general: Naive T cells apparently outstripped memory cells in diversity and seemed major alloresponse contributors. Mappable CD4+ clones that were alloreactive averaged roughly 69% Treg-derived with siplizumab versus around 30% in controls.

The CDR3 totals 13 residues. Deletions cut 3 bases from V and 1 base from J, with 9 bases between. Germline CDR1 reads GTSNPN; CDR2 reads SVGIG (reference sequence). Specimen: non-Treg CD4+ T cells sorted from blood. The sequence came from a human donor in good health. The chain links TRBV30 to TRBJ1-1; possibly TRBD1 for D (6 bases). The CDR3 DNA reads TGTGCCTGGAGGTACAGGGAGAACACTGAAGCTTTCTTT. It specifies CAWRYRENTEAFF.